The 26 T cell receptor beta chains reported below all come from one sample, sequenced in a study of blood T cell repertoires in COVID-19. Sequenced by immunoSEQ multiplex PCR; TCRdb stores in-frame clones only, minus some. The table records over 200,000 clones, over 80% of them present only once. The sequencing input was peripheral blood. These receptors all stem from a woman between 25 and 40 years old with COVID-19, enrolled during active disease.

J is TRBJ2-2 and V is TRBV29-1; tentatively, D is TRBD1 (6 bases). This CDR3 spans 14 amino acids. In germline, CDR1 is SQVTM, CDR2 ANQGSEA. V lost 5 bases, J lost 5 bases, and 15 bases lay in between. CDR3 nucleotide sequence: TGCAGCGTTCTAGGGGGTGCACATACCGGGGAGCTGTTTTTT. The encoded protein is CSVLGGAHTGELFF.

The chain recombines TRBV29-1 with TRBJ2-5, with D uncertain. Trimming shortened V by 3 bases and J by 5 bases, and 13 bases separated the two germline ends. CDR1 and CDR2 (germline): SQVTM, ANQGSEA. The length of the CDR3 is 13 residues. CDR3 sequence: CSVELGRRETQYF. CDR3 sequence (DNA): TGCAGCGTTGAGTTGGGCCGTCGGGAGACCCAGTACTTC.

The V and J genes are TRBV4-3 and TRBJ2-4, with 8 bases identical to TRBD2. The ends lost 0 bases at V and 7 bases at J; junction bases unmatched: 5. The germline V gene has CDR1 LGHNA and CDR2 YSLEER. The CDR3 is made up of 15 amino acids. The CDR3 sequence is CASSQDAAGGNIQYF. The CDR3 bases are TGCGCCAGCAGCCAAGATGCCGCGGGAGGTAACATTCAGTACTTC.

The chain couples TRBV6-2 or TRBV6-3 to TRBJ1-1; D is undetermined. Germline CDR1 reads MNHEY; CDR2 reads SVGEGT. V was trimmed by 4 bases and J by 9 bases, leaving 18 bases between them. This CDR3 is 14 amino acids long. The CDR3 is CASSLVAAGIKAFF. The CDR3 DNA reads as TGTGCCAGCAGTTTGGTGGCCGCGGGAATAAAAGCTTTCTTT.

A single count supports this clone. The chain links TRBV28 to TRBJ2-7; TRBD2 aligns across 10 bases. J lost 4 bases, V lost 5 bases, and 14 bases had no gene match. The germline gives CDR1 MDHEN, CDR2 SYDVKM. CDR3 length: 17 amino acids. The CDR3 loop is CASSPLGWGTSVYEQYF. The DNA of the CDR3 is TGTGCCAGCAGTCCACTGGGATGGGGGACTAGCGTATACGAGCAGTACTTC.

This rearrangement joins TRBV7-9 to TRBJ2-3; 7 nucleotides agree with TRBD2. Per germline, CDR1 SEHNR and CDR2 FQNEAQ (reference sequence). The length of the CDR3 is 17 residues. V lost 5 bases and J lost 3; bases outside the gene matches: 14. CDR3 in amino acids: CASSTPRSGIRTDTQYF. The CDR3 bases are TGTGCCAGCAGCACTCCTCGGAGCGGGATTCGTACAGATACGCAGTATTTT.

V gene TRBV2 combines with J gene TRBJ2-7; weak D call: TRBD2 (5 bases). Germline CDR1 reads SNHLY; CDR2 reads FYNNEI. The ends were cut back, 3 bases at V and 6 bases at J, with 18 bases in the middle. The CDR3 is 15 amino acids. The CDR3 DNA reads TGTGCCAGCAGTGACGTCCTGGCGGGCCTAGGCGAGCAGTACTTC. Residues: CASSDVLAGLGEQYF.

This chain links TRBV7-9 with TRBJ1-6; the match to TRBD1 covers 12 bases. Germline CDR1 and CDR2: SEHNR and FQNEAQ (reference sequence). The junction had 13 bases not matched to a gene; V was cut back by 5 bases and J by 8 bases. CDR3 length equals 18 residues. DNA of the CDR3: TGTGCCAGCAGCCACCGGGACAGGGGGCGCCTACGGGATTCACCCCTCCACTTT. This gives the protein CASSHRDRGRLRDSPLHF. Looking up the rest from reference TRBV7-9 and TRBJ1-6 gives the full variable domain: DTGVSQNPRHKITKRGQNVTFRCDPISEHNRLYWYRQTLGQGPEFLTYFQNEAQLEKSRLLSDRFSAERPKGSFSTLEIQRTEQGDSAMYLCASSHRDRGRLRDSPLHFGNGTRLTVT.

In its sample, this clone was seen once. The chain links TRBV3-1 (or the pseudogene TRBV3-2) to TRBJ1-3; D is ambiguous. Germline V gene data show CDR1 as LGHDT and CDR2 as YNNKEL (reference sequence). The CDR3 covers 17 residues. The V and J ends lost 1 base and 0 bases respectively, with 13 bases between them. CDR3 residues: CASSQANPWASGNTIYF. The CDR3 coding sequence is TGTGCCAGCAGCCAAGCTAACCCCTGGGCCTCTGGAAACACCATATATTTT.

The chain joins TRBV9 to TRBJ2-3; D is possibly TRBD2 (6 bases). Germline V gene data show CDR1 as SGDLS and CDR2 as YYNGEE. V lost 3 bases and J 6 bases, leaving 17 bases between the germline ends. CDR3 size: 15 residues. CDR3 nucleotides: TGTGCCAGCAGCGACGGGAGTATCTTGCCGGATACGCAGTATTTT. It specifies CASSDGSILPDTQYF.

The rearrangement uses TRBV27 and TRBJ2-7; 7 bases are shared with TRBD2. Germline V CDR1 and CDR2: MNHEY, SMNVEV (reference sequence). CDR3 length equals 15 residues. The junction had 14 bases not matched to a gene; V was cut back by 6 bases and J by 6 bases. CDR3 nucleotide sequence: TGTGCCAGCAGGCCCCCGGGAGGATGGTGGGGCGAGCAGTACTTC. Residues: CASRPPGGWWGEQYF.

This chain connects TRBV28 to TRBJ2-3; 9 bases align to TRBD1. The length of the CDR3 is 15 residues. The germline CDR1 and CDR2 sequences are MDHEN and SYDVKM. V trimming: 5 bases; J trimming: 4 bases; junction bases outside the gene matches: 7. DNA for the CDR3: TGTGCCAGCAGTCCCGGGACAGGGACCCCAGATACGCAGTATTTT. It translates to CASSPGTGTPDTQYF.

V and J are TRBV21-1 and TRBJ2-1; the D segment call TRBD2 is taken from the table without a DNA check. TRBV21-1 is assigned pseudogene status. CDR3 length: 15 residues. The CDR3 DNA is TGTGCCAGCAGCAAAGAAAGGGGTTGGGGGGATGAGCAGTTCTTC. It is translated as CASSKERGWGDEQFF.

The chain recombines TRBV9 with TRBJ1-2; 9 bases are shared with TRBD1. The germline gives CDR1 SGDLS, CDR2 YYNGEE. Losses at the gene ends were 2 bases for V and 3 bases for J; bases not matched to a gene: 2. This CDR3 comprises 14 residues. CDR3 DNA: TGTGCCAGCAGCGTTACAGGGGGCGACTATGGCTACACCTTC. Translation: CASSVTGGDYGYTF.

The rearrangement links TRBV2 to TRBJ1-2, with 8 bases lining up with TRBD1. Losses at the gene ends were 3 bases for V and 4 bases for J; bases not matched to a gene: 4. Germline CDR1 and CDR2: SNHLY and FYNNEI. There are 14 residues in the CDR3. CDR3 loop: CASSDQGAVYGYTF. CDR3 coding DNA: TGTGCCAGCAGTGATCAGGGGGCGGTCTATGGCTACACCTTC.

The chain is built from TRBV11-2 and TRBJ1-5; no reliable D call. The CDR3 covers 16 residues. V gave up 1 base and J gave up 4 bases, with 14 bases separating them. Germline V gene sequence: CDR1 SGHAT, CDR2 FQNNGV. The CDR3 loop is CASSLVSGKGNQPQHF. In DNA form, the CDR3 reads TGTGCCAGCAGCTTAGTGTCCGGGAAAGGGAATCAGCCCCAGCATTTT.

V gene TRBV7-3 combines with J gene TRBJ2-3; tentative D call: TRBD1 (7 bases). There are 15 residues in the CDR3. Trimming took off 5 bases at V and 5 bases at J, with 17 bases between the two ends. Per the germline V gene, CDR1 is SGHTA and CDR2 is FQGTGA. The CDR3 protein is CASSPGGRLGDTQYF. For the CDR3, the DNA is TGTGCCAGCAGCCCAGGGGGGAGGCTGGGAGATACGCAGTATTTT.

This chain uses TRBV19 with TRBJ2-2; D not certain. V was clipped by 4 bases and J by 6 bases, with 6 bases between them. CDR3 length: 12 amino acids. The germline V gene has CDR1 LNHDA and CDR2 SQIVND (reference sequence). The CDR3: CASSNYPGELFF. CDR3 nucleotide sequence: TGTGCCAGTAGTAACTACCCCGGGGAGCTGTTTTTT. The whole variable domain, filled in from reference TRBV19 and TRBJ2-2, reads DGGITQSPKYLFRKEGQNVTLSCEQNLNHDAMYWYRQDPGQGLRLIYYSQIVNDFQKGDIAEGYSVSREKKESFPLTVTSAQKNPTAFYLCASSNYPGELFFGEGSRLTVL.

The chain has TRBV5-1 and TRBJ1-4; D is unclear. Between the trimmed V and J ends, which lost 7 bases and 6 bases, there was a span of 16 bases. Germline CDR1 SGHRS, CDR2 YFSETQ. CDR3 length equals 14 residues. For the CDR3, the DNA is TGCGCCAGCCAGACACAACCTACCGATGAAAAACTGTTTTTT. Protein product: CASQTQPTDEKLFF.

This clone was picked up one time. The chain is built from TRBV5-4 and TRBJ2-2; 10 nucleotides line up with TRBD1. CDR1 SGHNT and CDR2 YYREEE come from the germline V gene (reference sequence). V lost 4 bases to trimming and J lost 6 bases; unmatched junction nucleotides: 6. There are 15 residues in the CDR3. CDR3 in amino acids: CASSTQGTGAGELFF. CDR3 sequence (DNA): TGTGCCAGCAGCACCCAAGGGACAGGGGCCGGGGAGCTGTTTTTT. The variable domain in full, with the rest retrieved from reference TRBV5-4 and TRBJ2-2, is ETGVTQSPTHLIKTRGQQVTLRCSSQSGHNTVSWYQQALGQGPQFIFQYYREEENGRGNFPPRFSGLQFPNYSSELNVNALELDDSALYLCASSTQGTGAGELFFGEGSRLTVL.

This clone showed up just once. This chain connects TRBV27 to TRBJ1-2; weak D call: TRBD1 (5 bases). The CDR3 runs to 15 residues. The germline gives CDR1 MNHEY, CDR2 SMNVEV (reference sequence). Trimming left V 5 bases short and J 7 bases short, with 20 bases between. The CDR3 here is CASSPTQGRMSGYTF. The CDR3 nucleotides read TGTGCCAGCAGTCCGACTCAGGGTAGGATGAGTGGCTACACCTTC.

Only a few counts were recorded for this clone. V and J are TRBV27 and TRBJ1-5, with D possibly TRBD1 on 6 matching bases. CDR1 is MNHEY, CDR2 SMNVEV, per germline (reference sequence). The CDR3 runs to 14 residues. The germline V and J ends were trimmed by 2 bases and 6 bases, with 11 bases remaining between them. CDR3 bases: TGTGCCAGCAGTTTAGCAGGGGAGGGTCAGCCCCAGCATTTT. Its translation is CASSLAGEGQPQHF.

The V call is TRBV7-6, the J call TRBJ1-1; 8 nucleotides align to TRBD1. This CDR3 is 15 amino acids long. Trimming removed 5 bases from V and 5 bases from J; junction bases left unmatched: 10. The germline V gene has CDR1 SGHVS and CDR2 FNYEAQ. This CDR3 reads CASSDVGQGATEAFF. The CDR3 nucleotides read TGTGCCAGCAGCGATGTTGGGCAGGGGGCGACTGAAGCTTTCTTT.

The chain combines TRBV28 with TRBJ1-1; 9 bases are a match to TRBD1. Trimming at V came to 5 bases and at J to 1 base, leaving 8 bases not matched to a gene. Germline loops: CDR1 MDHEN, CDR2 SYDVKM. This CDR3 has 16 residues. The CDR3 DNA reads as TGTGCCAGCAGTCTTGGGGGGACAGGGAGGAACACTGAAGCTTTCTTT. Translation gives CASSLGGTGRNTEAFF.

A single count supports this clone. The CDR3 protein is CASGLDGTSGGGEQFF. The CDR3 DNA reads TGTGCTAGTGGTTTGGATGGGACTAGCGGGGGGGGTGAGCAGTTCTTC. The rearrangement uses TRBV12-5 and TRBJ2-1; TRBD2 matches at 16 bases. The CDR3 runs to 16 residues. J lost 9 bases, V lost 1 base, and 3 bases had no gene match. CDR1 and CDR2 (germline): LGHNT, FRNRAP.

V gene TRBV7-8 combines with J gene TRBJ2-5, with TRBD2 matching 9 bases. The junction had 14 bases not matched to a gene; V was cut back by 10 bases and J by 5 bases. Germline-derived CDR1 and CDR2 are SGHVS and FQNEAQ. The CDR3 sequence is 15 residues long. The CDR3 region has the DNA TGTGCCACCACGGTGGGACTAGCTTCCTCCGAGACCCAGTACTTC. Protein product: CATTVGLASSETQYF.